This T cell receptor (beta chain) was identified during a study of beta chain features in type 1 diabetes. All of the isolated RNA was reverse transcribed, so expressed TCRB transcripts were sequenced. This table comes from immunoSEQ multiplex PCR, and its TCRdb copy is limited to in-frame clones, with some not included. The sample consists of 130,000 to 150,000 clones, 40% to 60% of them appearing once. Material: Tregs from blood. The TCR originated in a man aged 18 to 29 in good health.

The CDR3 is CASSKNTGGIGTEAFF. CDR3 nucleotides: TGTGCCAGTAGTAAAAACACAGGGGGCATCGGGACTGAAGCTTTCTTT. This rearrangement joins TRBV19 to TRBJ1-1; TRBD1 matches 9 bases. Trimming took 4 bases from V and 5 from J; bases not matched to a gene: 11. Per the germline V gene, CDR1 is LNHDA and CDR2 is SQIVND (reference sequence). The CDR3 covers 16 residues.